Listed below are T cell receptor beta chains from one sample, sequenced in a study of long-term antiretroviral therapy in people with HIV. The table came from immunoSEQ multiplex PCR; TCRdb's copy has only in-frame clones and leaves some out. The sample shows 20,000 or so clones, 76% of them seen only once. Specimen: unsorted PBMCs, collected 0.5 years before starting antiretroviral therapy. Receptor source: a woman aged 45-65 years with HIV. Each CDR3 is given with its conserved first and last residue. The order of the fields is V gene, clone size, J gene, CDR3 protein. Expanded clones are given a class, and other clones once, few, many or no size at all.

V gene: TRBV10-1
clone size: -
J gene: TRBJ1-6
CDR3 protein: CASSGLRVRNSPLHF

V gene: TRBV7-9
clone size: -
J gene: TRBJ2-1
CDR3 protein: CASSLEGGGLYNEQFF

V gene: TRBV7-9
clone size: once
J gene: TRBJ1-1
CDR3 protein: CASRSQEMGTEAFF

V gene: TRBV9
clone size: few
J gene: TRBJ1-6
CDR3 protein: CASSFGQTYNSPLHF

V gene: TRBV2
clone size: -
J gene: TRBJ2-3
CDR3 protein: CARGGRTDTQYF

V gene: TRBV30
clone size: once
J gene: TRBJ2-3
CDR3 protein: CAWSRRLAGGPDTQYF

V gene: TRBV29-1
clone size: once
J gene: TRBJ2-4
CDR3 protein: CSVEDRKNIQYF

V gene: TRBV13
clone size: -
J gene: TRBJ2-2
CDR3 protein: CASSFRENTGELFF

V gene: TRBV5-4
clone size: -
J gene: TRBJ2-3
CDR3 protein: CASSDDLADTQYF

V gene: TRBV15
clone size: once
J gene: TRBJ2-6
CDR3 protein: CATSRDGRTGANVLTF

V gene: TRBV5-1
clone size: -
J gene: TRBJ2-1
CDR3 protein: CASSLGTSGNNEQFF

V gene: TRBV6-5
clone size: -
J gene: TRBJ2-3
CDR3 protein: CASSSGAGGTDTQYF

V gene: TRBV27
clone size: -
J gene: TRBJ2-1
CDR3 protein: CASTFLAGGNHEQFF

V gene: TRBV4-1
clone size: -
J gene: TRBJ1-1
CDR3 protein: CASSQVAGDGGTEAFF

V gene: TRBV4-1
clone size: few
J gene: TRBJ1-1
CDR3 protein: CASSQDWQNTEAFF

V gene: TRBV6-5
clone size: -
J gene: TRBJ1-2
CDR3 protein: CASATLPNYGYTF

V gene: TRBV7-2
clone size: -
J gene: TRBJ2-3
CDR3 protein: CASSFSTDTQYF

V gene: TRBV4-1
clone size: -
J gene: TRBJ2-3
CDR3 protein: CASSQEGTNTDTQYF

V gene: TRBV6-5
clone size: -
J gene: TRBJ1-5
CDR3 protein: CASSYGGLAGNQPQHF

V gene: TRBV28
clone size: -
J gene: TRBJ2-7
CDR3 protein: CASSFWTTLVEFYEQYF

V gene: TRBV7-9
clone size: -
J gene: TRBJ1-3
CDR3 protein: CASSSRAQRLDNSGNTIYF

V gene: TRBV5-8
clone size: -
J gene: TRBJ1-5
CDR3 protein: CASSLKVVLSGNQPQHF

V gene: TRBV19
clone size: -
J gene: TRBJ2-3
CDR3 protein: CASTPLAGGRTDTQYF

V gene: TRBV27
clone size: -
J gene: TRBJ1-1
CDR3 protein: CASSARQGKNTEAFF

V gene: TRBV27
clone size: medium-sized
J gene: TRBJ2-6
CDR3 protein: CASSLSTVLSGANVLTF

V gene: TRBV30
clone size: once
J gene: TRBJ2-1
CDR3 protein: CAWSGPPGNEQFF

V gene: TRBV12-5
clone size: -
J gene: TRBJ2-1
CDR3 protein: CASGTPSTDDSYNEQFF

V gene: TRBV5-8
clone size: -
J gene: TRBJ2-7
CDR3 protein: CASSPRMDRNEQYF

V gene: TRBV5-1
clone size: -
J gene: TRBJ2-5
CDR3 protein: CASSLALWEETQYF

V gene: TRBV9
clone size: few
J gene: TRBJ1-1
CDR3 protein: CASSVGTMNTEAFF

V gene: TRBV6-1
clone size: -
J gene: TRBJ2-2
CDR3 protein: CASTQGPNTGELFF

V gene: TRBV18
clone size: few
J gene: TRBJ1-2
CDR3 protein: CASSPPLERPYGYTF

V gene: TRBV6-6
clone size: -
J gene: TRBJ2-5
CDR3 protein: CATALAGQETQYF

V gene: TRBV7-2
clone size: -
J gene: TRBJ1-4
CDR3 protein: CASSTNRGGNEKLFF

V gene: TRBV10-2
clone size: -
J gene: TRBJ1-5
CDR3 protein: CASSGHSNQPQHF

V gene: TRBV7-2
clone size: few
J gene: TRBJ1-4
CDR3 protein: CASSPDRWTLFF

V gene: TRBV9
clone size: -
J gene: TRBJ2-1
CDR3 protein: CASSVGVSPYNEQFF

V gene: TRBV2
clone size: -
J gene: TRBJ2-3
CDR3 protein: CASMRGLADSTDTQYF

V gene: TRBV7-3
clone size: few
J gene: TRBJ1-1
CDR3 protein: CASSFTGNLNTEAFF

V gene: TRBV19
clone size: -
J gene: TRBJ1-1
CDR3 protein: CASSMNEGGTEAFF

V gene: TRBV7-3
clone size: few
J gene: TRBJ2-1
CDR3 protein: CASSSFPYGAGNEQFF

V gene: TRBV5-1
clone size: once
J gene: TRBJ1-6
CDR3 protein: CASRPDRGRNSPLHF

V gene: TRBV14
clone size: -
J gene: TRBJ1-2
CDR3 protein: CASSSRQGQLYYGYTF

V gene: TRBV6-5
clone size: -
J gene: TRBJ2-1
CDR3 protein: CASSYLDRIYNEQFF

V gene: TRBV2
clone size: -
J gene: TRBJ2-2
CDR3 protein: CASSVTVTGELFF

V gene: TRBV7-8
clone size: once
J gene: TRBJ1-1
CDR3 protein: CASRLNQGVNTEAFF

V gene: TRBV27
clone size: -
J gene: TRBJ2-7
CDR3 protein: CASRNRVVPYEQYF

V gene: TRBV30
clone size: -
J gene: TRBJ2-6
CDR3 protein: CAWNRGQLSGANVLTF

V gene: TRBV27
clone size: -
J gene: TRBJ2-7
CDR3 protein: CASSLGGLSYEQYF

V gene: TRBV7-6
clone size: -
J gene: TRBJ2-1
CDR3 protein: CASSLAPTSGTSREQFF

V gene: TRBV7-6
clone size: -
J gene: TRBJ1-6
CDR3 protein: CASSPEGTSSYNSPLHF

V gene: TRBV11-2
clone size: few
J gene: TRBJ1-5
CDR3 protein: CASSLGAGQPQHF

V gene: TRBV10-1
clone size: -
J gene: TRBJ2-1
CDR3 protein: CASSEPGQGEDEQFF

V gene: TRBV5-8
clone size: -
J gene: TRBJ2-3
CDR3 protein: CASSHGTGDTQYF